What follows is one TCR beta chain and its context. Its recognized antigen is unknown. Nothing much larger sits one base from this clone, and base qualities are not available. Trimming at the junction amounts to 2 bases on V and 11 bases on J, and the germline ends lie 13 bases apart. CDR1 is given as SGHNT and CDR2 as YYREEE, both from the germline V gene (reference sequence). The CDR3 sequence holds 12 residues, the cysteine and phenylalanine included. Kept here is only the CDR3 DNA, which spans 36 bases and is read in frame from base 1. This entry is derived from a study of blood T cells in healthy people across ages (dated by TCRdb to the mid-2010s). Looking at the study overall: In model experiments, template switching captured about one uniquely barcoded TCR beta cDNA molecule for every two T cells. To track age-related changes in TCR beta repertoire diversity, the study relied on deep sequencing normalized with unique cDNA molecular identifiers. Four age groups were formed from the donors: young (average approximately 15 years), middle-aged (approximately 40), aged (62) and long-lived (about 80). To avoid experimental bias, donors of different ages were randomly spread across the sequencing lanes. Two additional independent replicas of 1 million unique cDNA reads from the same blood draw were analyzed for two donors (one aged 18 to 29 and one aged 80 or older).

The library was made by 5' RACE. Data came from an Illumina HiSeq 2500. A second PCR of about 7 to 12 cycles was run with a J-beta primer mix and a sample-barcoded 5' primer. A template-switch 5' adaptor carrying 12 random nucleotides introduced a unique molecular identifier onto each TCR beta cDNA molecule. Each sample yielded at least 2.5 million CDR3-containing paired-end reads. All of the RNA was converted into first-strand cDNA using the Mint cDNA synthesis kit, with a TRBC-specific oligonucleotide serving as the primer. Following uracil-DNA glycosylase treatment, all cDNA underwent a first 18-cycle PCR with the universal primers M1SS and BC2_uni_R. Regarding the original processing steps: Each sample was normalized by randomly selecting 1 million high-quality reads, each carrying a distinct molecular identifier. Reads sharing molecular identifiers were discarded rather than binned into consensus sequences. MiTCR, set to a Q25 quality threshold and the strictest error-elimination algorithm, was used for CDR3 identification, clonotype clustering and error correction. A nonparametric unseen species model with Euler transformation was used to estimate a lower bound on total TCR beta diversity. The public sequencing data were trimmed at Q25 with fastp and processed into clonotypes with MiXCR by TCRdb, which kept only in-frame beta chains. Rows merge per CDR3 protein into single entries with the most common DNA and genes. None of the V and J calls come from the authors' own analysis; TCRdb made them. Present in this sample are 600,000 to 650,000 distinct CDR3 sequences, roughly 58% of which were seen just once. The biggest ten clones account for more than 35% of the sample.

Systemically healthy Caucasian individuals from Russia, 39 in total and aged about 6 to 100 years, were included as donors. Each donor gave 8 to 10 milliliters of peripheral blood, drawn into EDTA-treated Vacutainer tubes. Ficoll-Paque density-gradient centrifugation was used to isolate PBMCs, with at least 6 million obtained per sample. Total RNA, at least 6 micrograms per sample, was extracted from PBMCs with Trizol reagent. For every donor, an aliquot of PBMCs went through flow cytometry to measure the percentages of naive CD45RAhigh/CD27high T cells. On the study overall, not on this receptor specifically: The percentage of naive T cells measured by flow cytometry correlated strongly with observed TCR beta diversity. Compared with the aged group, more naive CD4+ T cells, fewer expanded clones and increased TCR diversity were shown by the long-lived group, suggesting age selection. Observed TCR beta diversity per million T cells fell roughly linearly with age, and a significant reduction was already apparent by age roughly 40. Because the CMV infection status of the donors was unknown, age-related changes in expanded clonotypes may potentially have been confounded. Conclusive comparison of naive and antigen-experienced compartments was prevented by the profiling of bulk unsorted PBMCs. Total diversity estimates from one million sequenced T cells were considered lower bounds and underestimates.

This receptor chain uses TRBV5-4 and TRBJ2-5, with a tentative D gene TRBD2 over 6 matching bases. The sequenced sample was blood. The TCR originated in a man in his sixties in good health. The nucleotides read TGTGCCAGCAGCTTCGGAGGGAATGAGCAGTACTTC. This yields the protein CASSFGGNEQYF.